Below are 26 T cell receptor beta chains sequenced from a single sample in a study of Graves' ophthalmopathy and Graves' hyperthyroidism. TCR beta CDR3 regions were amplified from RNA transcripts. HTBI primers were employed in first-round RT-PCR, then a second-round multiplex PCR followed. One entry per CDR3 protein results from TCRdb running MiXCR on the multiplex PCR reads. The data contain 600,000 to 950,000 distinct CDR3 sequences, about 44% of them singletons. Material: peripheral blood. The source of these receptors is an adult man with Graves' ophthalmopathy.

This clonotype has only a few counts. This chain links TRBV7-2 with TRBJ2-7; either TRBD1 or TRBD2 may fit D (5 bases each). The V end was cut by 5 bases, the J end by 6 bases, with 20 bases between. CDR1 SGHTA and CDR2 FQGNSA come from the germline V gene. This CDR3 is built from 15 residues. The DNA for the CDR3 is TGTGCCAGCAGCCCCAGCACGGGGCAGGGTTTCGAGCAGTACTTC. Residues: CASSPSTGQGFEQYF.

This clonotype occurred many times. V usage is TRBV24-1 and J usage is TRBJ1-4, with D possibly matching TRBD1 (6 bases). V lost 3 bases to trimming and J lost 8 bases, with 15 bases between them. The CDR3 contains 15 residues. Per the germline V gene, CDR1 is KGHDR and CDR2 is SFDVKD. CDR3 in DNA: TGTGCCACCAGTGATCCGAGGGGGGATGGAGAAAAACTGTTTTTT. Its protein product is CATSDPRGDGEKLFF.

This clonotype was observed a handful of times. The rearrangement uses TRBV2 and TRBJ2-7; D remains ambiguous. V dropped 5 bases and J dropped 0 bases, with 14 bases sitting between them. Germline V gene sequence: CDR1 SNHLY, CDR2 FYNNEI. The CDR3 consists of 15 residues. DNA of the CDR3: TGTGCCAGCAGTTTAAATCTTGTTAGCTCCTACGAGCAGTACTTC. Protein sequence: CASSLNLVSSYEQYF.

The V and J genes are TRBV19 and TRBJ1-2; 7 bases agree with TRBD1. In germline, CDR1 is LNHDA, CDR2 SQIVND (reference sequence). This CDR3 region has 14 residues. The J segment lost 2 bases and the V segment lost 7 bases, leaving 7 bases of the junction unmatched. This CDR3 is CASTPLDRNYGYTF. The CDR3 DNA follows: TGTGCCAGTACCCCTCTGGACAGGAACTATGGCTACACCTTC.

The V and J genes are TRBV7-9 and TRBJ1-1, with TRBD1 as a possible D gene (5 bases). The V gene lost 6 bases and the J gene lost 5 bases, with 10 bases spanning the gap. Germline CDR1 and CDR2: SEHNR and FQNEAQ (reference sequence). This CDR3 comprises 12 residues. The CDR3 region is CASSTQGTEAFF. The CDR3 DNA follows: TGTGCCAGCAGTACGCAGGGAACTGAAGCTTTCTTT.

The chain has TRBV28 and TRBJ2-7; D is uncertain. Germline loops: CDR1 MDHEN, CDR2 SYDVKM. The V gene lost 3 bases and the J gene lost 1 base, with 10 bases spanning the gap. The CDR3 runs to 14 residues. The CDR3, as DNA: TGTGCCAGCAGTTTCCTTGGCAGTTCCTACGAGCAGTACTTC. This codes for CASSFLGSSYEQYF.

There are many counts of this clonotype. The genes are TRBV7-2 and TRBJ2-7, with D possibly being TRBD1 (6 bases). This CDR3 is 13 amino acids long. Trimming left V 4 bases short and J 5 bases short, with 12 bases between. From germline, CDR1 is SGHTA and CDR2 FQGNSA. CDR3 bases: TGTGCCAGCAGCTCCCCCAACAGGGACGAGCAGTACTTC. It translates to CASSSPNRDEQYF. The whole variable domain, filled in from reference TRBV7-2 and TRBJ2-7, reads GAGVSQSPSNKVTEKGKDVELRCDPISGHTALYWYRQSLGQGLEFLIYFQGNSAPDKSGLPSDRFSAERTGGSVSTLTIQRTQQEDSAVYLCASSSPNRDEQYFGPGTRLTVT.

At least ten counts were recorded for this clonotype. The chain couples TRBV24-1 to TRBJ1-6, with TRBD1 matching 7 bases. CDR1 is KGHDR, CDR2 SFDVKD, per germline. V gave up 9 bases and J gave up 10 bases; unmatched junction bases: 11. This CDR3 is 14 amino acids long. CDR3 sequence (DNA): TGTGCCACCGCGGGGACAGAACCCGGGTCACCCCTCCACTTT. Translation: CATAGTEPGSPLHF.

This clonotype was seen a few times. The V call is TRBV5-1, the J call TRBJ2-7; a possible D gene is TRBD1 (6 bases). The V gene's germline CDR1 is SGHRS and CDR2 YFSETQ. This CDR3 is 15 amino acids long. Trimming took 2 bases from V and 2 from J, leaving 14 bases between them. The DNA for the CDR3 is TGCGCCAGCAGCTTTTCGGACAGCCGACCCTACGAGCAGTACTTC. Protein sequence: CASSFSDSRPYEQYF.

Note on this clonotype: A much larger clone differs by one base, so this may be a read error. The chain carries TRBV10-3 and TRBJ1-2; 7 bases fit TRBD1. Unmatched junction bases numbered 4, after V lost 5 bases and J lost 4 bases. Germline V gene sequence: CDR1 ENHRY, CDR2 SYGVKD. This CDR3 has 13 amino acids. CDR3 in amino acids: CAISSTGVYGYTF. CDR3 nucleotides: TGTGCCATCAGTTCAACAGGGGTCTATGGCTACACCTTC.

Comment on this clonotype: This clone may be a read error of a much larger clone one base away. In this CDR3 the conserved last residue, phenylalanine or tryptophan, is missing, so a read error is likely. The J gene is TRBJ2-7, the V gene TRBV11-2; the match to TRBD2 covers 12 bases. Germline V CDR1 and CDR2: SGHAT, FQNNGV. This CDR3 region has 15 residues. J lost 5 bases, V lost 5 bases, and 7 bases had no gene match. Here the CDR3 reads CASSPRLAGDDEQYL. The CDR3 DNA follows: TGTGCCAGCAGCCCGAGACTAGCGGGAGACGACGAGCAGTACCTC.

V gene TRBV20-1 combines with J gene TRBJ1-5; D remains unclear. Per the germline V gene, CDR1 is DFQATT and CDR2 is SNEGSKA (reference sequence). Trimming stripped 0 bases from V and 8 bases from J, with 14 bases between. This CDR3 comprises 14 residues. This CDR3 reads CSARDRAAGKPQHF. DNA of the CDR3: TGCAGTGCTAGAGATCGTGCCGCGGGGAAGCCCCAGCATTTT.

The chain is built from TRBV29-1 and TRBJ1-1; tentative D call: TRBD1 (6 bases). Per the germline V gene, CDR1 is SQVTM and CDR2 is ANQGSEA. V dropped 3 bases and J dropped 8 bases, with 10 bases sitting between them. The CDR3 has 11 residues. CDR3 protein: CSVEDSSEAFF. CDR3 nucleotides: TGCAGCGTTGAGGACAGCTCAGAAGCTTTCTTT.

The chain couples TRBV29-1 to TRBJ2-3, with no clear D. The V end lost 0 bases, the J end lost 4 bases, and 14 bases lay between the germline ends. CDR3 length: 15 residues. CDR1 and CDR2 from the germline V gene are SQVTM and ANQGSEA. For the CDR3, the DNA is TGCAGCGTTGAAGAAAATCGATGGGGATCAGATACGCAGTATTTT. Its protein is CSVEENRWGSDTQYF.

V and J are TRBV2 and TRBJ2-7; D remains unclear. CDR3 length: 16 residues. Trimming shortened V by 6 bases and J by 9 bases, and 27 bases separated the two germline ends. In germline, CDR1 is SNHLY, CDR2 FYNNEI. The DNA for the CDR3 is TGTGCCAGCAGCCAAATAAACCTCTCCTACGAGAATCGGCAGTACTTC. This encodes CASSQINLSYENRQYF.

This clonotype was recorded many times. CDR3: CASSERGRNLLQPQHF. The CDR3 DNA reads TGTGCCAGCAGTGAAAGGGGACGCAATCTTCTTCAGCCCCAGCATTTT. The chain employs TRBV2 and TRBJ1-5; a possible D gene is TRBD1 (5 bases). Trimming stripped 2 bases from V and 6 bases from J, with 17 bases between. Per the germline V gene, CDR1 is SNHLY and CDR2 is FYNNEI. This CDR3 comprises 16 residues.

The chain recombines TRBV11-1 with TRBJ2-5; D uncertain. The V gene's germline CDR1 is SGHAT and CDR2 FQDESV (reference sequence). V shed 1 base and J shed 5 bases, with 8 bases lying between them. The CDR3 totals 13 residues. CDR3 in amino acids: CASSLEVVETQYF. CDR3 nucleotides: TGTGCCAGCAGCTTAGAGGTTGTGGAGACCCAGTACTTC.

This clonotype has ten or more counts. V gene TRBV5-6 combines with J gene TRBJ2-7, with D unresolved. The length of the CDR3 is 13 residues. The V end lost 4 bases, the J end lost 3 bases, and 11 bases lay between the germline ends. CDR1 and CDR2 from the germline V gene are SGHDT and YYEEEE. CDR3 amino acids: CASSPKGFYEQYF. As DNA, the CDR3 is TGTGCCAGCAGCCCCAAGGGATTCTACGAGCAGTACTTC.

The chain employs TRBV5-4 and TRBJ2-7; 10 nucleotides align to TRBD1. This CDR3 spans 15 amino acids. With 4 bases clipped from V and 2 bases from J, the junction kept 6 bases outside the gene matches. CDR1 and CDR2 (germline): SGHNT, YYREEE (reference sequence). The DNA for the CDR3 is TGTGCCAGCAGCATTGGACAGGGGGAAGCCTACGAGCAGTACTTC. Translating it yields CASSIGQGEAYEQYF. Looking up the rest from reference TRBV5-4 and TRBJ2-7 gives the full variable domain: ETGVTQSPTHLIKTRGQQVTLRCSSQSGHNTVSWYQQALGQGPQFIFQYYREEENGRGNFPPRFSGLQFPNYSSELNVNALELDDSALYLCASSIGQGEAYEQYFGPGTRLTVT.

This rearrangement joins TRBV9 to TRBJ2-5; 9 nucleotides match TRBD2. Trimming at V came to 3 bases and at J to 3 bases, leaving 12 bases not matched to a gene. The CDR3 sequence is 17 residues long. Germline CDR1 is SGDLS and CDR2 is YYNGEE. CDR3 sequence: CASSARETSGQKETQYF. DNA for the CDR3: TGTGCCAGCAGCGCCCGGGAGACTAGCGGCCAAAAAGAGACCCAGTACTTC.

Concerning this clonotype: A much more abundant neighbour one base away suggests this may be a read error. The chain is built from TRBV7-9 and TRBJ2-5; tentatively, D is TRBD2 (5 bases). Germline CDR1 SEHNR, CDR2 FQNEAQ (reference sequence). The ends were cut back, 4 bases at V and 5 bases at J, with 17 bases in the middle. CDR3 length: 15 residues. The CDR3 reads CASSSGIATGETQYF. CDR3 in DNA: TGTGCCAGCAGCTCGGGAATAGCAACGGGCGAGACCCAGTACTTC.

The chain is built from TRBV4-2 and TRBJ2-7; TRBD2 might be the D (6 bases). V lost 0 bases and J lost 3, with 15 bases in between. CDR3 size: 16 residues. Germline CDR1 and CDR2: LGHNA and YNFKEQ. Written as DNA, the CDR3 is TGTGCCAGCAGCCAAGAGCCCGGGAGACTGGTCTACGAGCAGTACTTC. This codes for CASSQEPGRLVYEQYF.

The chain combines TRBV7-9 with TRBJ1-2; 9 bases line up with TRBD1. Germline V gene sequence: CDR1 SEHNR, CDR2 FQNEAQ (reference sequence). The CDR3 contains 14 residues. Unmatched junction bases numbered 9, after V lost 7 bases and J lost 6 bases. CDR3 bases: TGTGCCAGCATCGACAGGGGGACTTCGAATGGCTACACCTTC. Amino acids: CASIDRGTSNGYTF.

DNA of the CDR3: TGTGCCAGCAGTCCAAGACGGGGAGGGGTGAGGACAGATACGCAGTATTTT. Translation gives CASSPRRGGVRTDTQYF. This chain connects TRBV25-1 to TRBJ2-3; 7 bases are shared with TRBD2. Germline loops: CDR1 MGHDK, CDR2 SYGVNS. V lost 5 bases to trimming and J lost 3 bases; unmatched junction nucleotides: 14. CDR3 length: 17 residues. Supplemented by reference TRBV25-1 and TRBJ2-3, the full variable domain reads EADIYQTPRYLVIGTGKKITLECSQTMGHDKMYWYQQDPGMELHLIHYSYGVNSTEKGDLSSESTVSRIRTEHFPLTLESARPSHTSQYLCASSPRRGGVRTDTQYFGPGTRLTVL.

This clonotype was recorded a few times. Without the conserved terminal phenylalanine or tryptophan, this CDR3 likely stems from a read error. This rearrangement joins TRBV15 to TRBJ1-3; TRBD1 aligns across 12 bases. The CDR3 covers 16 residues. Germline V gene lookup returns CDR1 LNHNV and CDR2 YYDKDF (reference sequence). J lost 2 bases, V lost 5 bases, and 4 bases had no gene match. This chain's CDR3 is CATSRGDRGPGNTIYL. CDR3 nucleotide sequence: TGTGCCACCAGCCGAGGGGACAGGGGGCCTGGAAACACCATATATCTT.

This clonotype came up a few times. The rearrangement uses TRBV19 and TRBJ2-7; D perhaps matches TRBD2 (7 bases). The V gene's germline CDR1 is LNHDA and CDR2 SQIVND (reference sequence). The CDR3 contains 12 residues. CDR3 DNA sequence: TGTGCGGGGGGCGGGAGCCGGTACGAGCAGTACTTC. Its protein is CAGGGSRYEQYF.